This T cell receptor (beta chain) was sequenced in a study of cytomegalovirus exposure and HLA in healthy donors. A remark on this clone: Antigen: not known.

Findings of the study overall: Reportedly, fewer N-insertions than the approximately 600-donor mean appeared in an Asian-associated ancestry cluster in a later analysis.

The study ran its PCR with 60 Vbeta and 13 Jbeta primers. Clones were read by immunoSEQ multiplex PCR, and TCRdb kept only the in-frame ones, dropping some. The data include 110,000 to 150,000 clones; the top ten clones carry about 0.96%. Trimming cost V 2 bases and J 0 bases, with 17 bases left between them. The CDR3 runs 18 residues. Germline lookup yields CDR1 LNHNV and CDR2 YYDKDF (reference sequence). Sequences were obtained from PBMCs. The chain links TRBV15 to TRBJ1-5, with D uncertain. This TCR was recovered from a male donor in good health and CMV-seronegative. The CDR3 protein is CATSRTLLHRDSNQPQHF. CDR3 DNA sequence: TGTGCCACCAGCAGAACGCTATTGCACCGAGATAGCAATCAGCCCCAGCATTTT.